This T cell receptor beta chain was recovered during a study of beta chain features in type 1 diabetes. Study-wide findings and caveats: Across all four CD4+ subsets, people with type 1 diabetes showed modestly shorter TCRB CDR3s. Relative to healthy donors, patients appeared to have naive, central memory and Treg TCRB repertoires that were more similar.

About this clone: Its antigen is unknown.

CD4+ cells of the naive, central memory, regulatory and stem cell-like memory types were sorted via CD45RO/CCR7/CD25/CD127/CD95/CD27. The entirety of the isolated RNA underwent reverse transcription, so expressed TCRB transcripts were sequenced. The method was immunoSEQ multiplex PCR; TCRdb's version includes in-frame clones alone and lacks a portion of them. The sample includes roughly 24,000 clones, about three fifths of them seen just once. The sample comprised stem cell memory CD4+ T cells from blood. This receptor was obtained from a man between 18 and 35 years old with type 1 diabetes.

CDR3 protein: CASSFYWESSYNEQFF. As DNA, the CDR3 is TGTGCCAGCAGTTTTTACTGGGAGAGCTCCTACAATGAGCAGTTCTTC. The chain joins TRBV28 to TRBJ2-1; a weak D match, TRBD2 (5 bases). Germline V gene sequence: CDR1 MDHEN, CDR2 SYDVKM. V was cut by 3 bases and J by 0 bases, with 12 bases left in between. This CDR3 comprises 16 residues.